A single sample is the source of the 16 T cell receptor beta chains below, sequenced in a study of metastatic and nonmetastatic thyroid tumors. With MiXCR, TCRdb reprocessed the PCR reads. The table lists 25,000 to 35,000 clones, roughly 25% of them singletons. Not a single patient had been given any form of treatment at any point before undergoing thyroid surgery. The specimen sequenced was blood. The receptors were sampled from a female donor with papillary thyroid cancer or a benign thyroid nodule (not recorded which). Some clones in this sample may be carry-over from other donors' samples.

At least ten counts were recorded for this clone. This could be a read error, since a much larger clone is one nucleotide away. The gene calls are TRBV19 and TRBJ1-1, with unresolved D. The CDR3 runs 11 residues. From germline, CDR1 is LNHDA and CDR2 SQIVND (reference sequence). Trimming removed 10 bases at V and 10 bases at J, with 16 bases between. CDR3 protein: CAIQIRETAFF. CDR3 DNA sequence: TGTGCCATCCAGATCCGGGAAACAGCTTTCTTT.

The sample holds many counts of this clone. V and J are TRBV2 and TRBJ1-1; D possibly corresponds to TRBD1 (6 bases). Germline-derived CDR1 and CDR2 are SNHLY and FYNNEI. This CDR3 is 15 amino acids long. Trimming stripped 7 bases from V and 1 base from J, with 16 bases between. The CDR3 sequence: CASTEEQGRNTEAFF. DNA for the CDR3: TGTGCCAGCACTGAGGAACAGGGACGGAACACTGAAGCTTTCTTT.

The genes are TRBV7-2 and TRBJ2-5, with TRBD2 matching 8 bases. The V segment lost 0 bases and the J segment 9 bases; nucleotides outside the gene matches: 21. This CDR3 contains 19 residues. Germline V lookup: CDR1 SGHTA, CDR2 FQGNSA. CDR3 nucleotides: TGTGCCAGCAGCTTAGCCGGGACGGTTGGACTAGCTGTAGTGGCGCCCCAGTACTTC. Residues: CASSLAGTVGLAVVAPQYF.

This clone was seen repeatedly, ten times or more. In the same sample, other DNA sequences code for this CDR3. The V gene is TRBV5-4, the J gene TRBJ2-2; D remains ambiguous. Germline lookup yields CDR1 SGHNT and CDR2 YYREEE (reference sequence). V lost 1 base and J 6 bases, leaving 10 bases between the germline ends. The CDR3 contains 14 residues. The CDR3 sequence is CASSLRLEAGELFF. The DNA for the CDR3 is TGTGCCAGCAGCTTGCGCCTCGAGGCCGGGGAGCTGTTTTTT.

For this clone: Other DNA sequences in this specimen translate into the identical CDR3. This CDR3 reads CASSPPGQGSDTQYF. The DNA for the CDR3 is TGTGCCAGCTCACCACCGGGACAAGGATCAGATACGCAGTATTTT. The gene calls are TRBV18 and TRBJ2-3, with D possibly being TRBD1 (6 bases). Germline CDR1 is KGHSH and CDR2 is LQKENI. The CDR3 has 15 residues. V was pared by 0 bases and J by 4 bases, with 11 bases between.

As regards this clone: At one boundary the junction diverges from the germline segment, which might be a read error. The genes are TRBV19 and TRBJ1-5; 7 bases fit TRBD1. The CDR3 runs to 16 residues. From germline, CDR1 is LNHDA and CDR2 SQIVND (reference sequence). CDR3 region: CASSTLGTVGNQPLHF. The CDR3 nucleotides read TGTGCCAGTAGTACACTCGGGACAGTGGGAAATCAGCCCCTGCATTTT.

This clone has ten or more counts. J is TRBJ2-5 and V is TRBV29-1, with D possibly being TRBD2 (5 bases). The CDR3 contains 13 residues. Germline V gene lookup returns CDR1 SQVTM and CDR2 ANQGSEA. Trimming took 3 bases from V and 9 from J, leaving 17 bases between them. DNA of the CDR3: TGCAGCGTTGAGGACTCGATTTCGCGGTCCCAGTACTTC. This translates into CSVEDSISRSQYF.

This clone was found many times. This rearrangement joins TRBV4-3 to TRBJ2-2, with TRBD2 as a possible D gene (5 bases). Germline loops: CDR1 LGHNA, CDR2 YSLEER. V lost 3 bases to trimming and J lost 7 bases, with 21 bases between them. The CDR3 has 17 amino acids. The CDR3 protein is CASSHGWRAEPDGELFF. In DNA form, the CDR3 reads TGCGCCAGCAGCCACGGGTGGCGGGCGGAACCTGACGGGGAGCTGTTTTTT.

This clone was counted many times. V gene TRBV20-1 combines with J gene TRBJ2-7; tentative D call: TRBD1 (6 bases). V lost 0 bases and J lost 3, with 9 bases in between. CDR3 length equals 13 residues. Per the germline V gene, CDR1 is DFQATT and CDR2 is SNEGSKA (reference sequence). Here the CDR3 DNA reads TGCAGTGCTAGAGAGTCAGGGGTCTACGAGCAGTACTTC. Protein product: CSARESGVYEQYF.

This clone was recorded many times. The CDR3 is CASSDGDGHNEQFF. The CDR3 DNA follows: TGTGCCAGCAGTGACGGGGACGGTCACAATGAGCAGTTCTTC. The chain carries TRBV6-4 and TRBJ2-1, with D possibly called TRBD1 or TRBD2 (5 bases each). The CDR3 is 14 residues long. Germline V lookup: CDR1 MRHNA, CDR2 SNTAGT. The ends were cut back, 2 bases at V and 5 bases at J, with 10 bases in the middle.

This clone was seen at least ten times. As DNA, the CDR3 is TGTGCCACTAGAAGGGCTAGCGGATACGAGCAGTACTTC. It codes for CATRRASGYEQYF. The chain joins TRBV19 to TRBJ2-7, with 7 bases aligning to TRBD2. This CDR3 contains 13 residues. J was trimmed by 4 bases and V by 10 bases; bases with no gene match: 10. Germline V gene data show CDR1 as LNHDA and CDR2 as SQIVND (reference sequence).

As concerns this clone: The junction and the germline gene differ at one end; a read error may be behind it. The chain carries TRBV4-1 and TRBJ2-6, with a possible D match to TRBD1 (5 bases). The CDR3 has 17 residues. Germline V gene sequence: CDR1 MGHRA, CDR2 YSYEKL. CDR3 in DNA: TGCGCCAGCAGCCAAGCTTTCAGCCCCTCTGGGGCCAACGTCCTGACCTTC. This translates into CASSQAFSPSGANVLTF.

This clone was counted a single time. The rearrangement uses TRBV5-1 and TRBJ2-2, with TRBD2 matching 9 bases. Germline CDR1 SGHRS, CDR2 YFSETQ. The trim removed 5 bases at V and 7 bases at J, leaving 12 bases unmatched. The CDR3 length is 16 residues. The CDR3 DNA reads as TGCGCCAGCAGTGCCGGGACAGCGGGAGGCGGCGGGGAGCTGTTTTTT. It yields the protein CASSAGTAGGGGELFF.

J is TRBJ2-7 and V is TRBV7-8, with D perhaps TRBD2 (6 bases). Trimming removed 0 bases from V and 3 bases from J, with 9 bases in between. This CDR3 has 14 amino acids. From germline, CDR1 is SGHVS and CDR2 FQNEAQ. The CDR3 is CASSLALGGYEQYF. CDR3 in DNA: TGTGCCAGCAGCTTAGCCCTGGGGGGCTACGAGCAGTACTTC.

This clone was observed at least ten times. This chain joins TRBV24-1 and TRBJ1-6; 9 nucleotides align to TRBD1. Trimming removed 3 bases from V and 8 bases from J; junction bases left unmatched: 4. CDR3 size: 15 residues. Per germline, CDR1 KGHDR and CDR2 SFDVKD. CDR3 residues: CATSDGGQGDSPLHF. The CDR3 region has the DNA TGTGCCACCAGTGATGGGGGACAGGGAGATTCACCCCTCCACTTT.

This clone was counted a few times. The chain uses TRBV12-3 or TRBV12-4 and TRBJ1-1; D unclear. The CDR3 extends over 12 amino acids. Trimming cost V 3 bases and J 5 bases, with 7 bases left between them. The CDR3 DNA reads as TGTGCCAGCAGTTTTCTCGGGACTGAAGCTTTCTTT. This sequence encodes CASSFLGTEAFF.